The 17 T cell receptor beta chains in this list originate from one sample, sequenced in a study of blood T cell repertoires in COVID-19. Some clones are missing from TCRdb's copy, which holds only in-frame ones; the method was immunoSEQ multiplex PCR. This sample has 150,000 to 200,000 clones, with about 85% found just once. Sequencing input: peripheral blood. These receptors were collected from a woman aged 70-85 years with COVID-19, enrolled during active disease.

The genes are TRBV6-5 and TRBJ1-2, with unresolved D. Germline V gene data show CDR1 as MNHEY and CDR2 as SVGAGI. The CDR3 is 15 amino acids. V gave up 7 bases and J gave up 2 bases, with 17 bases separating them. The CDR3 region has the DNA TGTGCCAGCAAGATCACCCAGGCTACAAACTATGGCTACACCTTC. Amino acid sequence: CASKITQATNYGYTF.

The chain couples TRBV28 to TRBJ1-1, with D tentatively TRBD1 (6 bases). The V end lost 8 bases, the J end lost 6 bases, and 19 bases lay between the germline ends. Germline values: CDR1 MDHEN, CDR2 SYDVKM. This CDR3 contains 14 residues. The CDR3 protein is CASGDAGAPPEAFF. The CDR3 bases are TGTGCCAGCGGTGATGCAGGGGCCCCCCCTGAAGCTTTCTTT.

The CDR3 sequence is CASNTYNEQFF. The CDR3 DNA sequence: TGTGCCAGCAACACATACAATGAGCAGTTCTTC. V gene TRBV28 combines with J gene TRBJ2-1, with unresolved D. Germline V CDR1 and CDR2: MDHEN, SYDVKM. The CDR3 loop spans 11 amino acids. Deletions cut 7 bases from V and 4 bases from J, with 5 bases between.

The chain joins TRBV9 to TRBJ1-6; D perhaps matches TRBD1 (5 bases). Trimming left V 5 bases short and J 8 bases short, with 20 bases between. The germline V gene has CDR1 SGDLS and CDR2 YYNGEE. The CDR3 loop spans 16 amino acids. The CDR3 sequence: CASSEGPRGIDSPLHF. The DNA for the CDR3 is TGTGCCAGCAGTGAGGGACCGCGGGGTATAGATTCACCCCTCCACTTT.

This chain uses TRBV19 with TRBJ1-1; D gene ambiguous. The CDR3 has 13 amino acids. The germline V gene encodes CDR1 LNHDA and CDR2 SQIVND (reference sequence). Trimming cost V 4 bases and J 1 base, with 7 bases left between them. The CDR3 sequence is CASSTQTNTEAFF. DNA for the CDR3: TGTGCCAGTAGTACACAGACGAACACTGAAGCTTTCTTT.

The V gene is TRBV27, the J gene TRBJ2-2; 9 bases align to TRBD2. Germline V gene data show CDR1 as MNHEY and CDR2 as SMNVEV (reference sequence). The CDR3 covers 15 residues. V lost 10 bases and J lost 8; bases outside the gene matches: 14. The CDR3 coding sequence is TGTGCCACCCGGGGACGTTCTAGCGGGACTGGGGAGCTGTTTTTT. It encodes CATRGRSSGTGELFF.

This chain joins TRBV11-2 and TRBJ1-2; 7 nucleotides align to TRBD1. The CDR3 runs to 14 residues. V trimming: 4 bases; J trimming: 7 bases; junction bases outside the gene matches: 9. Germline V gene data show CDR1 as SGHAT and CDR2 as FQNNGV. This chain's CDR3 is CASSSKQTGTGYTF. The CDR3 DNA reads TGTGCCAGCAGCTCCAAACAGACAGGGACTGGCTACACCTTC.

In this sample, this clone turned up a few times. This chain uses TRBV7-3 with TRBJ2-3; D may be TRBD2 (6 bases). CDR1 and CDR2 (germline): SGHTA, FQGTGA. There are 15 residues in the CDR3. V lost 5 bases, J lost 0 bases, and 12 bases lay in between. CDR3 region: CASSPSGTSTDTQYF. CDR3 bases: TGTGCCAGCAGCCCGTCCGGGACTAGCACAGATACGCAGTATTTT.

This clone was recorded once. The chain links TRBV2 to TRBJ1-5; the D gene is possibly TRBD1 (5 bases). V was shortened by 2 bases and J by 6 bases, with 11 bases between the two germline ends. The CDR3 contains 14 residues. Looked up from germline, CDR1 is SNHLY and CDR2 is FYNNEI. The DNA of the CDR3 is TGTGCCAGCAGTGAACAACGGGGGTTTCAGCCCCAGCATTTT. Its translation is CASSEQRGFQPQHF.

The chain is built from TRBV7-2 and TRBJ2-3; D ambiguous. Between the trimmed V and J ends, which lost 3 bases and 2 bases, there was a span of 18 bases. This CDR3 region has 17 residues. Germline loops: CDR1 SGHTA, CDR2 FQGNSA. The CDR3 reads CASSFIKPAFSTDTQYF. CDR3 DNA: TGTGCCAGCAGCTTCATTAAACCAGCGTTTTCCACAGATACGCAGTATTTT. Together with reference TRBV7-2 and TRBJ2-3, the CDR3 gives the full variable domain: GAGVSQSPSNKVTEKGKDVELRCDPISGHTALYWYRQSLGQGLEFLIYFQGNSAPDKSGLPSDRFSAERTGGSVSTLTIQRTQQEDSAVYLCASSFIKPAFSTDTQYFGPGTRLTVL.

This chain uses TRBV3-1 (or the pseudogene TRBV3-2) with TRBJ1-2; a possible D gene is TRBD1 (5 bases). The germline CDR1 and CDR2 sequences are LGHDT and YNNKEL (reference sequence). The CDR3 is 16 residues long. With 3 bases removed from V and 5 bases from J, the gap between germline ends came to 19 bases. CDR3 bases: TGTGCCAGCAGCCAGGGGGGGAACAGAATCGGTTATGGCTACACCTTC. The encoded protein is CASSQGGNRIGYGYTF.

The chain combines TRBV18 with TRBJ2-7; no firm D call. The CDR3 runs to 13 residues. Germline-derived CDR1 and CDR2 are KGHSH and LQKENI. V was trimmed by 2 bases and J by 2 bases, leaving 7 bases between them. The CDR3 region is CASSPGLPYEQYF. The CDR3 bases are TGTGCCAGCTCACCAGGGCTTCCCTACGAGCAGTACTTC.

This rearrangement joins TRBV20-1 to TRBJ1-1, with D uncertain. This CDR3 comprises 10 residues. V was cut by 1 base and J by 7 bases, with 4 bases left in between. Per the germline V gene, CDR1 is DFQATT and CDR2 is SNEGSKA (reference sequence). The CDR3 spells CSARAVEAFF. As DNA, the CDR3 is TGCAGTGCTAGAGCCGTTGAAGCTTTCTTT.

A note on this clone: Given the absence of the conserved phenylalanine or tryptophan at the CDR3 end, a read error is likely. No DNA is shown, since the ends of the CDR3 on it are uncertain; the CDR3 is the one TCRdb lists. The chain recombines TRBV5-1 with TRBJ2-7; the table's TRBD2 call for D was not verified on the DNA. The CDR3 adds up to 11 amino acids, both ends counted. Germline V gene lookup returns CDR1 SGHRS and CDR2 YFSETQ. CDR3 sequence reads: CASSGKEVGSL.

V gene TRBV2 combines with J gene TRBJ1-1; D unclear. V was shortened by 3 bases and J by 5 bases, with 10 bases between the two germline ends. This CDR3 has 13 residues. Germline V gene data show CDR1 as SNHLY and CDR2 as FYNNEI. CDR3: CASSERKKTEAFF. The CDR3 DNA is TGTGCCAGCAGTGAGAGGAAGAAGACTGAAGCTTTCTTT.

Of note for this clone: This sample includes further DNA sequences coding for the same CDR3. In DNA form, the CDR3 reads TGTGCCAGCAGCTTCCTCGCGGGAGGAGGGGAGACCCAGTACTTC. This encodes CASSFLAGGGETQYF. The chain couples TRBV5-4 to TRBJ2-5; 8 bases align to TRBD2. The CDR3 runs to 15 residues. V gave up 2 bases and J gave up 5 bases; unmatched junction bases: 8. CDR1 is SGHNT and CDR2 is YYREEE in the germline V gene (reference sequence). Drawing the rest from reference TRBV5-4 and TRBJ2-5, the complete variable domain is ETGVTQSPTHLIKTRGQQVTLRCSSQSGHNTVSWYQQALGQGPQFIFQYYREEENGRGNFPPRFSGLQFPNYSSELNVNALELDDSALYLCASSFLAGGGETQYFGPGTRLLVL.

This chain joins TRBV4-1 and TRBJ2-2; 13 positions match TRBD2. Unmatched junction bases numbered 11, after V lost 4 bases and J lost 6 bases. Germline CDR1 reads MGHRA; CDR2 reads YSYEKL. CDR3 length: 18 residues. The CDR3 is CASSRSGTSGVRAGELFF. The CDR3, as DNA: TGCGCCAGCAGCCGTTCCGGGACTAGCGGGGTTAGGGCCGGGGAGCTGTTTTTT.